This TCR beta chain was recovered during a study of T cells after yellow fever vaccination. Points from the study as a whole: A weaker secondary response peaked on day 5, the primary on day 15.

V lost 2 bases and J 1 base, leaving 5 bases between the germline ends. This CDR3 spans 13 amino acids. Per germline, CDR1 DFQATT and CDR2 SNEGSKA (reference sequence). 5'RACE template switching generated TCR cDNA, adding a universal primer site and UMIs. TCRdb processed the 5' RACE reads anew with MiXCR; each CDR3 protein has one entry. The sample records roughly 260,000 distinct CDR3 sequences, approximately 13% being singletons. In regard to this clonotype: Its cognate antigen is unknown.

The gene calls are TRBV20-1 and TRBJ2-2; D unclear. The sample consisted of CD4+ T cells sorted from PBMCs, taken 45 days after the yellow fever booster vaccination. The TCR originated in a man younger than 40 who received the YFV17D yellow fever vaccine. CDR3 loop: CSARHMNTGELFF. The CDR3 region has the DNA TGCAGTGCTAGACATATGAACACCGGGGAGCTGTTTTTT.